There are many counts of the clone carrying this TCR beta chain. Its antigen is unidentified. TCRdb re-called the 5' RACE reads through MiXCR, storing one row per CDR3 protein. The sample holds about 22,000 distinct CDR3 sequences; 2.5% to 3% are singletons and the top ten take around 7.7%. The entry originates in a study of spatial heterogeneity in lung cancer. Regarding the study as a whole: Higher tumor mutation counts went along with higher counts of expanded intratumoral alpha and beta TCRs.

The time point is: sample taken at primary tumor resection. Whole RNA obtained from tumor, nontumor lung or frozen PBMC underwent sequencing without sorting. CDR1 and CDR2 from the germline V gene are LGHDT and YNNKEL (reference sequence). The ends lost 4 bases at V and 8 bases at J; junction bases unmatched: 20. The CDR3 has 18 residues. This rearrangement joins TRBV3-1 to TRBJ1-1; 9 bases line up with TRBD1. Sequenced material: lung tumor tissue, taken at surgery. The source is a male donor with early-stage non-small cell lung cancer. The CDR3 loop reads CASSPGTGIGTGNREAFF. The CDR3 nucleotides are TGTGCCAGCAGCCCCGGGACAGGGATCGGGACAGGGAATCGGGAAGCTTTCTTT. The full variable domain, with the rest looked up from reference TRBV3-1 and TRBJ1-1, is DTAVSQTPKYLVTQMGNDKSIKCEQNLGHDTMYWYKQDSKKFLKIMFSYNNKELIINETVPNRFSPKSPDKAHLNLHINSLELGDSAVYFCASSPGTGIGTGNREAFFGQGTRLTVV.